This record covers a single T cell receptor (beta chain). What it recognizes is unknown. This sample was included in a study of cytomegalovirus exposure and HLA in healthy donors. About the study: Approximately 190 million T cells yielded more than 90 million unique TCR beta sequences, as an earlier analysis found. Study-wide results and caveats: The classifier reportedly diagnosed cytomegalovirus status with high specificity and sensitivity. A later analysis associated under 20,000 TCR beta sequences with HLA alleles at a 0.05 false discovery rate. Among TCR beta chains, those listed as cytomegalovirus-associated numbered roughly 150.

V lost 10 bases, J lost 6 bases, and 9 bases stayed unmatched. This CDR3 has 14 residues. Germline V gene sequence: CDR1 WSHSY, CDR2 SAAADI. Primers for the PCR totalled 60 Vbeta and 13 Jbeta. TCRdb's copy holds only in-frame clones and misses some; the assay was immunoSEQ multiplex PCR. The sample records over 80,000 clones, about 78% being singletons. The sequence came from a woman between 35 and 50 years old in good health and CMV-seronegative. V usage is TRBV10-2 and J usage is TRBJ2-1, with 10 nucleotides matching TRBD2. Material for sequencing was PBMCs. CDR3 amino acids: CATSLQREGNEQFF. The CDR3 DNA reads TGCGCCACCTCTCTCCAGCGGGAGGGCAATGAGCAGTTCTTC.